Here is one T cell receptor beta chain with its context. Sequenced by immunoSEQ multiplex PCR; TCRdb stores in-frame clones only, minus some. The table records approximately 270,000 clones, about nine tenths of them present only once. Germline V gives CDR1 LGHNA, CDR2 YNFKEQ. The length of the CDR3 is 15 residues. Trimming shortened V by 0 bases and J by 6 bases, and 12 bases separated the two germline ends. The data originate from a study of blood T cell repertoires in COVID-19. This TCR was sampled from a man aged 50-60 years with acute or convalescent COVID-19. The specimen sequenced was peripheral blood. The chain recombines TRBV4-2 with TRBJ2-1, with D possibly being TRBD2 (6 bases). CDR3 region: CASSQDWAGSNEQFF. The CDR3 DNA sequence: TGTGCCAGCAGCCAAGATTGGGCGGGGAGCAATGAGCAGTTCTTC.